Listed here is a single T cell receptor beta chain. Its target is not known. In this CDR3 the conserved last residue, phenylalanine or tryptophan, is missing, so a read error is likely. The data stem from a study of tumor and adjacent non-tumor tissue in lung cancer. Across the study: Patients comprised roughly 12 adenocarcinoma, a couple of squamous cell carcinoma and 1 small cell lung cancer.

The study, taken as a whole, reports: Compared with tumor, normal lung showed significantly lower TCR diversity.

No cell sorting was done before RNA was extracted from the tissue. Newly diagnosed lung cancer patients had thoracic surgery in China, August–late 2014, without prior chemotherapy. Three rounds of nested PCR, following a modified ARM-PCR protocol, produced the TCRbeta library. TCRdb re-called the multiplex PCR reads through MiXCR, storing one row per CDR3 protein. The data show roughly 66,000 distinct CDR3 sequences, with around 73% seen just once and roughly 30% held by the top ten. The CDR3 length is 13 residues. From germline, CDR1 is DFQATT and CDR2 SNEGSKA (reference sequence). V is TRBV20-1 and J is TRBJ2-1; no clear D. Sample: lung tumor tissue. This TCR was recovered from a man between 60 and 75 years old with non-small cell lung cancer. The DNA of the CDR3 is TGCAGAGCTATAGATCTGCCCTACAATGAGCAGTTCCTC. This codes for CRAIDLPYNEQFL.